The 26 T cell receptor beta chains given below trace back to one sample, sequenced in a study of CD8+CD57+ T cells in acquired aplastic anemia. CDR3 and TCR beta VDJ profiling relied on genomic DNA as the template. MiXCR, applied by TCRdb to the reads, yields one record per CDR3 protein. The sample lists about 160,000 distinct CDR3 sequences; less than 50% were seen once. All sequencing subjects had displayed CD8+CD57+ cell expansion on flow cytometry. Sequenced input: sorted CD4+, CD8+, or CD8+CD57+ T cells (not recorded which) from PBMCs. The source is a human donor with aplastic anemia.

The chain combines TRBV20-1 with TRBJ2-3; the match to TRBD2 covers 7 bases. After removal of 6 bases from V and 5 bases from J, the junction contained 17 bases not matched to a gene. In germline, CDR1 is DFQATT, CDR2 SNEGSKA (reference sequence). This CDR3 spans 16 amino acids. CDR3 amino acids: CSASTGGDNWGDTQYF. CDR3 in DNA: TGCAGTGCATCCACGGGGGGAGACAACTGGGGAGATACGCAGTATTTT.

As concerns this clonotype: A much larger clone lies one base from this, so it may be a read error. The chain links TRBV4-1 to TRBJ2-5, with 11 bases identical to TRBD1. The CDR3 is 17 amino acids. V was clipped by 1 base and J by 5 bases; unmatched bases: 9. The germline CDR1 and CDR2 sequences are MGHRA and YSYEKL. The CDR3 is CASSQGDGQGADETQYF. The DNA for the CDR3 is TGCGCCAGCAGCCAAGGGGATGGACAGGGGGCTGACGAGACCCAGTACTTC.

A word on this clonotype: Since the CDR3 does not end with the conserved phenylalanine or tryptophan, this likely comes from a read error. The chain uses TRBV7-2 and TRBJ2-5, with D unresolved. CDR3 size: 13 residues. CDR1 and CDR2 (germline): SGHTA, FQGNSA. Trimming removed 5 bases at V and 2 bases at J, with 9 bases between. The CDR3, as DNA: TGTGCCAGCAGCCGAACGATACAAGAGACCCAGTACCTC. Its translation: CASSRTIQETQYL.

This clonotype came up many times. The chain employs TRBV10-3 and TRBJ2-1, with 9 positions matching TRBD2. The CDR3 totals 15 residues. Germline V CDR1 and CDR2: ENHRY, SYGVKD. V lost 7 bases and J lost 3; bases outside the gene matches: 7. The CDR3 sequence: CAITALAGDYNEQFF. The CDR3 nucleotides are TGTGCCATCACCGCATTAGCGGGAGACTACAATGAGCAGTTCTTC.

Note on this clonotype: Mismatch with germline at one junction end may stem from a read error. The V call is TRBV29-1, the J call TRBJ1-5; D is unclear. Germline CDR1 and CDR2: SQVTM and ANQGSEA. The CDR3 consists of 13 residues. CDR3 DNA: TGCAGCGTTGAGACGGCTAGCAACCAGCCCCAGCATTTT. Amino acid sequence: CSVETASNQPQHF. The full variable domain, rest sourced from reference TRBV29-1 and TRBJ1-5, is SAVISQKPSRDICQRGTSLTIQCQVDSQVTMMFWYRQQPGQSLTLIATANQGSEATYESGFVIDKFPISRPNLTFSTLTVSNMSPEDSSIYLCSVETASNQPQHFGDGTRLSIL.

The chain joins TRBV10-3 to TRBJ1-6; 9 bases match TRBD1. V shed 6 bases, J shed 7 bases, and the junction held 7 bases outside the gene matches. The CDR3 consists of 15 residues. The germline V gene encodes CDR1 ENHRY and CDR2 SYGVKD. The CDR3 here is CAIRDRGNRNSPLHF. The CDR3 DNA reads TGTGCCATCAGGGACAGGGGAAATCGGAATTCACCCCTCCACTTT.

This clonotype was detected a few times. The V and J genes are TRBV12-5 and TRBJ2-7; TRBD2 agrees at 13 bases. The CDR3 is 14 amino acids. Germline V CDR1 and CDR2: LGHNT, FRNRAP. Losses at the gene ends were 4 bases for V and 4 bases for J; bases not matched to a gene: 1. The CDR3 region is CASGWTSGSYEQYF. Written as DNA, the CDR3 is TGTGCTAGTGGTTGGACTAGCGGGAGTTACGAGCAGTACTTC.

This clonotype showed up many times. This chain uses TRBV9 with TRBJ1-6, with D perhaps TRBD1 (5 bases). Between the trimmed V and J ends, which lost 0 bases and 7 bases, there was a span of 11 bases. CDR1 and CDR2 from the germline V gene are SGDLS and YYNGEE. This CDR3 is 15 amino acids long. The CDR3 loop reads CASSVEGFVNSPLHF. The CDR3 DNA is TGTGCCAGCAGCGTAGAGGGGTTCGTCAATTCACCCCTCCACTTT.

This sequence joins TRBV12-3 or TRBV12-4 and TRBJ1-5; a possible D gene is TRBD1 (5 bases). V was clipped by 0 bases and J by 6 bases, with 9 bases between them. The CDR3 contains 14 residues. Written as DNA, the CDR3 is TGTGCCAGCAGTTTAGCAGGGGCCCCTCAGCCCCAGCATTTT. This gives the protein CASSLAGAPQPQHF.

This chain joins TRBV19 and TRBJ1-2, with 7 bases that match TRBD1. The trim removed 9 bases at V and 5 bases at J, leaving 9 bases unmatched. The CDR3 is made up of 13 amino acids. Germline assignment: CDR1 LNHDA and CDR2 SQIVND (reference sequence). The CDR3 DNA is TGTGCCAGAATTCAGGGACAGCGATATGGCTACACCTTC. Protein sequence: CARIQGQRYGYTF.

The chain joins TRBV24-1 to TRBJ2-3; D is unresolved. CDR3 length equals 13 residues. Germline lookup yields CDR1 KGHDR and CDR2 SFDVKD. Trimming removed 9 bases from V and 2 bases from J, with 11 bases in between. The DNA of the CDR3 is TGTGCCACCGGCCGCGCGAACACAGATACGCAGTATTTT. As protein: CATGRANTDTQYF.

This clonotype came up a few times. The gene calls are TRBV10-3 and TRBJ1-5, with D tentatively TRBD1 (5 bases). CDR3 length: 13 residues. Per germline, CDR1 ENHRY and CDR2 SYGVKD. V dropped 5 bases and J dropped 1 base, with 6 bases sitting between them. CDR3: CAISRQSNQPQHF. CDR3 bases: TGTGCCATCAGTCGACAGAGCAATCAGCCCCAGCATTTT.

The chain employs TRBV25-1 and TRBJ1-1, with 7 bases lining up with TRBD1. Looked up from germline, CDR1 is MGHDK and CDR2 is SYGVNS. V trimming: 3 bases; J trimming: 11 bases; junction bases outside the gene matches: 9. There are 13 residues in the CDR3. CDR3 DNA: TGTGCCAGCAGTGACATCAGGGGGTTCAGGGCTTTCTTT. Protein product: CASSDIRGFRAFF.

The chain is built from TRBV25-1 and TRBJ1-6; D possibly corresponds to TRBD1 (6 bases). CDR1 and CDR2 from the germline V gene are MGHDK and SYGVNS. CDR3 size: 13 residues. Trimming removed 6 bases at V and 11 bases at J, with 14 bases between. This chain's CDR3 is CASSSAQGTPLHF. CDR3 sequence (DNA): TGTGCCAGCAGCTCGGCGCAGGGGACACCCCTCCACTTT.

The chain links TRBV11-1 to TRBJ2-5, with 9 positions matching TRBD2. The CDR3 covers 16 residues. V lost 0 bases and J lost 3; bases outside the gene matches: 5. Germline loops: CDR1 SGHAT, CDR2 FQDESV (reference sequence). Here the CDR3 DNA reads TGTGCCAGCAGCTTAGCCCTCAGCGGGAGGAAAGAGACCCAGTACTTC. Amino acids: CASSLALSGRKETQYF.

Points on this clonotype: A much larger clonotype is one base distant, so this may be a read error. The chain links TRBV4-1 to TRBJ2-7, with TRBD2 matching 8 bases. In germline, CDR1 is MGHRA, CDR2 YSYEKL. The junction had 12 bases not matched to a gene; V was cut back by 4 bases and J by 7 bases. This CDR3 region has 15 residues. CDR3 residues: CASSPSGLGGVEQYF. The CDR3 region has the DNA TGCGCCAGCAGCCCTTCGGGACTAGGCGGTGTTGAGCAGTACTTC.

The V call is TRBV4-1, the J call TRBJ2-2, with D possibly being TRBD2 (6 bases). Germline V gene data show CDR1 as MGHRA and CDR2 as YSYEKL. With 4 bases removed from V and 1 base from J, the gap between germline ends came to 13 bases. This CDR3 region has 16 residues. CDR3 nucleotides: TGCGCCAGCAGCCCCACCGGTAGCGGGAACACCGGGGAGCTGTTTTTT. It specifies CASSPTGSGNTGELFF.

This clonotype was counted ten times or more. The rearrangement joins TRBV7-6 to TRBJ2-5; 8 nucleotides line up with TRBD1. J lost 4 bases, V lost 4 bases, and 2 bases had no gene match. The CDR3 length is 13 residues. From germline, CDR1 is SGHVS and CDR2 FNYEAQ. In DNA form, the CDR3 reads TGTGCCAGCAGCTCCGGGACAGGAGAGACCCAGTACTTC. It specifies CASSSGTGETQYF.

The J gene is TRBJ1-5, the V gene TRBV27; D call uncertain. Trimming took off 2 bases at V and 4 bases at J, with 9 bases between the two ends. This CDR3 spans 14 amino acids. Germline lookup yields CDR1 MNHEY and CDR2 SMNVEV (reference sequence). The CDR3 here is CASSLHGSNQPQHF. The CDR3 DNA reads as TGTGCCAGCAGTTTACACGGCAGTAATCAGCCCCAGCATTTT.

The CDR3 region has the DNA TGTGCCAGCAGTTCGGGACACCTCGAGCAGTACTTC. Translating it yields CASSSGHLEQYF. The chain uses TRBV12-3 or TRBV12-4 and TRBJ2-7; possible D gene TRBD1, 6 bases. The CDR3 has 12 residues. Trimming stripped 4 bases from V and 6 bases from J, with 10 bases between.

J is TRBJ2-1 and V is TRBV2; 9 bases map to TRBD2. The germline V gene has CDR1 SNHLY and CDR2 FYNNEI. This CDR3 spans 15 amino acids. The V and J ends lost 5 bases and 5 bases, in that order; junction bases with no gene match: 7. The CDR3 coding sequence is TGTGCCAGCAGTTTCGCGGGGGGGGGAAACAATGAGCAGTTCTTC. This codes for CASSFAGGGNNEQFF.

This clonotype has just a few counts. The J gene is TRBJ1-2, the V gene TRBV10-3; TRBD1 aligns across 7 bases. Germline V gene lookup returns CDR1 ENHRY and CDR2 SYGVKD. The CDR3 length is 12 residues. Unmatched junction bases numbered 3, after V lost 6 bases and J lost 5 bases. Here the CDR3 DNA reads TGTGCCATCAGCCGACAGGGTTATGGCTACACCTTC. It codes for CAISRQGYGYTF.

There are many counts of this clonotype. This rearrangement joins TRBV5-1 to TRBJ1-2; a weak D match, TRBD1 (6 bases). Trimming removed 0 bases at V and 2 bases at J, with 17 bases between. The CDR3 loop spans 17 amino acids. The germline V gene encodes CDR1 SGHRS and CDR2 YFSETQ. The CDR3 is CASSLVAGDKINYGYTF. The CDR3 coding sequence is TGCGCCAGCAGCTTGGTAGCAGGGGACAAGATAAACTATGGCTACACCTTC. Full variable domain (missing parts from reference TRBV5-1 and TRBJ1-2): KAGVTQTPRYLIKTRGQQVTLSCSPISGHRSVSWYQQTPGQGLQFLFEYFSETQRNKGNFPGRFSGRQFSNSRSEMNVSTLELGDSALYLCASSLVAGDKINYGYTFGSGTRLTVV.

This chain connects TRBV7-2 to TRBJ2-7; D might be TRBD2 (6 bases). Trimming took 6 bases from V and 1 from J, leaving 10 bases between them. Germline V gene data show CDR1 as SGHTA and CDR2 as FQGNSA. CDR3 length equals 13 residues. CDR3 sequence (DNA): TGTGCCAGCAGGACCCTAGCGTCCTACGAGCAGTACTTC. Protein sequence: CASRTLASYEQYF. Full variable domain (remainder filled in from reference TRBV7-2 and TRBJ2-7): GAGVSQSPSNKVTEKGKDVELRCDPISGHTALYWYRQSLGQGLEFLIYFQGNSAPDKSGLPSDRFSAERTGGSVSTLTIQRTQQEDSAVYLCASRTLASYEQYFGPGTRLTVT.

This clonotype has only one observation. The chain recombines TRBV19 with TRBJ2-3, with TRBD2 matching over 8 bases. Germline-derived CDR1 and CDR2 are LNHDA and SQIVND (reference sequence). V shed 5 bases and J 5 bases; nucleotides not matched to a gene: 15. This CDR3 has 17 amino acids. The CDR3, as DNA: TGTGCCAGTAGTTCGACTCCAGCGGGAGTTAGTATAGATACGCAGTATTTT. Amino acids: CASSSTPAGVSIDTQYF.

This clonotype was seen at least ten times. The J gene is TRBJ2-1, the V gene TRBV5-6; D could derive from TRBD1 or TRBD2 (6 bases each). Germline V gives CDR1 SGHDT, CDR2 YYEEEE. V gave up 2 bases and J gave up 5 bases, with 11 bases separating them. The length of the CDR3 is 14 residues. CDR3 loop: CASSLLGGDNEQFF. As DNA, the CDR3 is TGTGCCAGCAGCTTACTCGGGGGCGACAATGAGCAGTTCTTC.